Below, one T cell receptor (beta chain) is given with its context. Its target is not known. This specimen belongs to a study of post-analysis software for immune sequencing data. In the study overall: There were relapsing-remitting, secondary progressive and progressive-relapsing multiple sclerosis among the disease courses included.

The study, taken as a whole, reports: TRBV5-6, TRBV5-1 and TRBV20-1 were among roughly five TRBV segments more frequent in patients than controls. Diversity measured as normalized Chao1 was significantly lower in multiple sclerosis patients than in controls.

This CDR3 region has 13 residues. V dropped 2 bases and J dropped 13; count of bases not matched to a gene: 8. CDR1 is SGHTA, CDR2 FQGNSA, per germline. TCR beta cDNA libraries included unique molecular identifiers. Each sample of about 0.9 to 10 million input T cells yielded around 500,000 cDNA molecules, so each molecule approximated one T cell. Using its own MiXCR run on the PCR reads, TCRdb lists one record per CDR3 protein. The data show 750,000 to 950,000 distinct CDR3 sequences, 53% seen once. The material sequenced was blood. The clonotype originates from a girl aged 5-17 years with multiple sclerosis. The gene calls are TRBV7-2 and TRBJ2-1; the match to TRBD2 covers 7 bases. The chain's CDR3 is CASSLTSVRPQFF. The CDR3 DNA reads as TGTGCCAGCAGCTTAACTAGCGTGAGGCCCCAGTTCTTC. Together with reference TRBV7-2 and TRBJ2-1, the CDR3 gives the full variable domain: GAGVSQSPSNKVTEKGKDVELRCDPISGHTALYWYRQSLGQGLEFLIYFQGNSAPDKSGLPSDRFSAERTGGSVSTLTIQRTQQEDSAVYLCASSLTSVRPQFFGPGTRLTVL.